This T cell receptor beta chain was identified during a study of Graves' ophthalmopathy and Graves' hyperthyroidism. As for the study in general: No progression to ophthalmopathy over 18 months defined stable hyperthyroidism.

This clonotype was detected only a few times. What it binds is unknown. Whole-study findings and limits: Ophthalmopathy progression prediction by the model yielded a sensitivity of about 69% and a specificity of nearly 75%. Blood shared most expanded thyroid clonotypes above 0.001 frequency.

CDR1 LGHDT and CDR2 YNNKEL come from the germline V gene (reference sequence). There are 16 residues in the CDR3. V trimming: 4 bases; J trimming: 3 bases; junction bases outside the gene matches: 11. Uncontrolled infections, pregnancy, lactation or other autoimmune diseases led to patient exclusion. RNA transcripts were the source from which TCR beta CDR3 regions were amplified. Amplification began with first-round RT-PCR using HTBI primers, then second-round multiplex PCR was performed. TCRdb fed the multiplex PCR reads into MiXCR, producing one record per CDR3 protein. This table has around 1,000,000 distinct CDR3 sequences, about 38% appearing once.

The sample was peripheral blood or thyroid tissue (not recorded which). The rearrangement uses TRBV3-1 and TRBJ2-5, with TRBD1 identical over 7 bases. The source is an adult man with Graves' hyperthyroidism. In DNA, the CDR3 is TGTGCCAGCAGCCCTTGGCAGGGACAGAAGGAAGAGACCCAGTACTTC. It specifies CASSPWQGQKEETQYF.